The 16 T cell receptor beta chains listed next were all sequenced from one sample in a study of blood T cells in healthy people across ages. Primers used in a second PCR of about 6 to 11 cycles were a sample-barcoded 5' primer and a J-beta primer mix. TCRdb ran MiXCR on the 5' RACE reads and lists one entry per CDR3 protein. The table shows around 970,000 distinct CDR3 sequences, with roughly 47% occurring only once. Specimen: blood. The receptors originated from a woman aged 55-70 years in good health.

This chain connects TRBV4-1 to TRBJ1-5; the D gene is possibly TRBD1 (5 bases). The CDR3 runs 15 residues. Germline V lookup: CDR1 MGHRA, CDR2 YSYEKL. V lost 1 base, J lost 4 bases, and 11 bases lay in between. The CDR3 DNA reads TGCGCCAGCAGCCAAGGGGACCATGAGAATCAGCCCCAGCATTTT. Residues: CASSQGDHENQPQHF.

This clonotype was seen a handful of times. The chain recombines TRBV29-1 with TRBJ2-1; unclear D gene. This CDR3 has 10 amino acids. CDR1 is SQVTM and CDR2 is ANQGSEA in the germline V gene. Trimming removed 3 bases from V and 10 bases from J, with 7 bases in between. CDR3 amino acids: CSVDSGEQFF. The CDR3 coding sequence is TGCAGCGTTGACTCGGGCGAGCAGTTCTTC.

The V gene is TRBV9, the J gene TRBJ2-1; D remains ambiguous. The CDR3 runs to 13 residues. The ends were cut back, 3 bases at V and 2 bases at J, with 6 bases in the middle. The V gene's germline CDR1 is SGDLS and CDR2 YYNGEE. CDR3 bases: TGTGCCAGCAGCGGTTCCACCTACAATGAGCAGTTCTTC. Translating it yields CASSGSTYNEQFF.

The chain is built from TRBV30 and TRBJ1-4; perhaps TRBD1 as D (5 bases). Germline values: CDR1 GTSNPN, CDR2 SVGIG (reference sequence). Trimming stripped 4 bases from V and 4 bases from J, with 13 bases between. This CDR3 contains 14 residues. The CDR3 sequence: CAWTPGIGNEKLFF. The CDR3 nucleotides read TGTGCCTGGACTCCAGGGATCGGTAATGAAAAACTGTTTTTT. The variable domain in full, completed from reference TRBV30 and TRBJ1-4, reads SQTIHQWPATLVQPVGSPLSLECTVEGTSNPNLYWYRQAAGRGLQLLFYSVGIGQISSEVPQNLSASRPQDRQFILSSKKLLLSDSGFYLCAWTPGIGNEKLFFGSGTQLSVL.

The gene calls are TRBV19 and TRBJ2-7, with D perhaps assigned TRBD1 or TRBD2 (5 bases each). CDR1 is LNHDA and CDR2 is SQIVND in the germline V gene (reference sequence). V was pared by 5 bases and J by 5 bases, with 13 bases between. This CDR3 spans 13 amino acids. Written as DNA, the CDR3 is TGTGCCAGTAGTCTCGGGGCAGATGACGAGCAGTACTTC. Amino acid sequence: CASSLGADDEQYF.

This clonotype has a count of ten or more. The genes are TRBV7-9 and TRBJ2-7; TRBD1 agrees at 9 bases. Germline assignment: CDR1 SEHNR and CDR2 FQNEAQ (reference sequence). V trimming: 4 bases; J trimming: 3 bases; junction bases outside the gene matches: 7. The CDR3 is made up of 15 amino acids. The CDR3 loop is CASSSDRDRDYEQYF. The CDR3 DNA follows: TGTGCCAGCAGCTCCGACCGGGACAGGGACTACGAGCAGTACTTC. Filled out from reference TRBV7-9 and TRBJ2-7, the complete variable domain reads DTGVSQNPRHKITKRGQNVTFRCDPISEHNRLYWYRQTLGQGPEFLTYFQNEAQLEKSRLLSDRFSAERPKGSFSTLEIQRTEQGDSAMYLCASSSDRDRDYEQYFGPGTRLTVT.

This rearrangement joins TRBV15 to TRBJ2-1; the match to TRBD1 covers 9 bases. The V and J ends lost 5 bases and 7 bases, in that order; junction bases with no gene match: 12. This CDR3 has 16 residues. Looked up from germline, CDR1 is LNHNV and CDR2 is YYDKDF (reference sequence). The CDR3 DNA reads as TGTGCCACCAGCGTGTCGCTGGGACAGGGTTGGAATGAGCAGTTCTTC. Protein product: CATSVSLGQGWNEQFF.

This clonotype has more than one count but fewer than ten. CDR3 DNA sequence: TGTGCCAGCTCACTCTCGAGGACAGAAAGCAATCAGCCCCAGCATTTT. Encoded protein: CASSLSRTESNQPQHF. The rearrangement links TRBV18 to TRBJ1-5; maybe TRBD1 (6 bases). Germline assignment: CDR1 KGHSH and CDR2 LQKENI. Deletions cut 4 bases from V and 1 base from J, with 14 bases between. This CDR3 has 16 amino acids.

This clonotype was observed a few times. This sequence joins TRBV6-2 or TRBV6-3 and TRBJ1-2; no definite D call. Trimming took off 2 bases at V and 6 bases at J, with 13 bases between the two ends. The germline gives CDR1 MNHEY, CDR2 SVGEGT. This CDR3 region has 14 residues. The CDR3 coding sequence is TGTGCCAGCAGTTACGAAGGGCCAGTCCATGGCTACACCTTC. Translated, it gives CASSYEGPVHGYTF.

There are a few counts of this clonotype. The CDR3 DNA follows: TGTGCCAGCAGTGAATGGTACACTGATACGCAGTATTTT. Protein: CASSEWYTDTQYF. This chain uses TRBV2 with TRBJ2-3; D is unclear. Germline V gene data show CDR1 as SNHLY and CDR2 as FYNNEI. The CDR3 extends over 13 amino acids. V was pared by 2 bases and J by 6 bases, with 9 bases between.

The chain has TRBV4-1 and TRBJ2-1; D gene unclear. Trimming pared 7 bases from V and 4 bases from J, leaving 14 bases between. The germline CDR1 and CDR2 sequences are MGHRA and YSYEKL. The length of the CDR3 is 14 residues. The DNA of the CDR3 is TGCGCCAGCACGGTGGCCTCGGCGTACAATGAGCAGTTCTTC. It translates to CASTVASAYNEQFF.

This clonotype was counted a few times. V usage is TRBV28 and J usage is TRBJ2-7; D is ambiguous. The V and J ends lost 3 bases and 0 bases respectively, with 15 bases between them. The germline gives CDR1 MDHEN, CDR2 SYDVKM. This CDR3 has 16 amino acids. The CDR3 DNA reads TGTGCCAGCAGTTTTTCTACAGCCCGTAGCTCCTACGAGCAGTACTTC. This gives the protein CASSFSTARSSYEQYF. Complete variable domain (other parts from reference TRBV28 and TRBJ2-7): DVKVTQSSRYLVKRTGEKVFLECVQDMDHENMFWYRQDPGLGLRLIYFSYDVKMKEKGDIPEGYSVSREKKERFSLILESASTNQTSMYLCASSFSTARSSYEQYFGPGTRLTVT.

This clonotype was found many times. V and J are TRBV4-3 and TRBJ2-1; D may be TRBD2 (5 bases). The germline CDR1 and CDR2 sequences are LGHNA and YSLEER. Trimming took off 1 base at V and 4 bases at J, with 5 bases between the two ends. This CDR3 is 13 amino acids long. CDR3 nucleotide sequence: TGCGCCAGCAGCCAAGTAGCGTACAATGAGCAGTTCTTC. Its translation: CASSQVAYNEQFF.

Worth noting for this clonotype: Its ends do not fully match the called genes, so a read error is possible. The genes are TRBV18 and TRBJ2-2, with unresolved D. Looked up from germline, CDR1 is KGHSH and CDR2 is LQKENI. The CDR3 is made up of 14 amino acids. In nucleotides, the CDR3 is TGTGCTAGCTCACCAGTCCGAGACACCGGGGAGCTGTTTTTT. This sequence encodes CASSPVRDTGELFF.

The rearrangement links TRBV20-1 to TRBJ2-4, with D perhaps assigned TRBD1 or TRBD2 (5 bases each). CDR3 length: 15 residues. Germline loops: CDR1 DFQATT, CDR2 SNEGSKA (reference sequence). V dropped 2 bases and J dropped 9 bases, with 20 bases sitting between them. The CDR3 DNA sequence: TGCAGTGCTAGAACCCGGAAAGGCTGGGGGAGCATTCAGTACTTC. This encodes CSARTRKGWGSIQYF.

In this sample, this clonotype turned up a few times. This chain joins TRBV7-2 and TRBJ1-2; the match to TRBD1 covers 7 bases. This CDR3 has 14 residues. CDR1 and CDR2 (germline): SGHTA, FQGNSA. V was clipped by 4 bases and J by 7 bases; unmatched bases: 9. The CDR3 spells CASSYGQEGTGYTF. DNA for the CDR3: TGTGCCAGCAGCTACGGACAGGAGGGTACTGGCTACACCTTC.